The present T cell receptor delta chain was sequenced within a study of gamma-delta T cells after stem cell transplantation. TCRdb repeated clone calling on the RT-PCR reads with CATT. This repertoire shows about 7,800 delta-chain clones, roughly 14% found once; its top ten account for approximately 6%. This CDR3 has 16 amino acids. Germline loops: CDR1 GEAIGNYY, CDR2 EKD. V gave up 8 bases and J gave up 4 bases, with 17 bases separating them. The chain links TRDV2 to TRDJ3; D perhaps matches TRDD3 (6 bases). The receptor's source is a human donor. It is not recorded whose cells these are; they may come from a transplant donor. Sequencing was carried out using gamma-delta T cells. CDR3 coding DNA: TGTGCCTTTACGTTCTGGGGCCCTTGGGACACCCGACAGATGTTTTTC. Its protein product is CAFTFWGPWDTRQMFF.